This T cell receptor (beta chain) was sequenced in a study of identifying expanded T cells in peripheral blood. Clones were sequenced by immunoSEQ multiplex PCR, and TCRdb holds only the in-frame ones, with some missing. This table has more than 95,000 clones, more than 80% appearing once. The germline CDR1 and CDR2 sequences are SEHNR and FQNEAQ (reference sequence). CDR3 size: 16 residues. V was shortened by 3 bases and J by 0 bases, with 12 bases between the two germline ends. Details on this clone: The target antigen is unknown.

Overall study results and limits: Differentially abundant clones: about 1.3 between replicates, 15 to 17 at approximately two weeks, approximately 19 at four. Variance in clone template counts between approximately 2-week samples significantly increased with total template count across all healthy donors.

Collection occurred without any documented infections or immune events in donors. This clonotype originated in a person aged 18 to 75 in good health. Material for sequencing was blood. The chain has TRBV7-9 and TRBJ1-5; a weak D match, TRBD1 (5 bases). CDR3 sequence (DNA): TGTGCCAGCAGCTTTTACGGGGGGTCTAGCAATCAGCCCCAGCATTTT. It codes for CASSFYGGSSNQPQHF.